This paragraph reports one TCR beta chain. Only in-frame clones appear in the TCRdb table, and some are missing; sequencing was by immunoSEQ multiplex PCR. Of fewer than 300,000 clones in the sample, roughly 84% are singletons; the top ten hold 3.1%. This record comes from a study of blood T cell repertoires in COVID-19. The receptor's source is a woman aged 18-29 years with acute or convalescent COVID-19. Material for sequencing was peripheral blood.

CDR3 DNA: TGCGCCAGCAGCCCCGCGGGGCCGCAGTATTTT. This gives the protein CASSPAGPQYF. The chain carries TRBV23-1 and TRBJ2-3; maybe TRBD2 (6 bases). Being an ORF, TRBV23-1 has a function that is uncertain. This CDR3 spans 11 amino acids. The V end lost 6 bases, the J end lost 10 bases, and 11 bases lay between the germline ends.